This T cell receptor (beta chain) stems from a study of CD8 T cells in Susac syndrome. Background on the study: Active disease was present in roughly six of the sequenced Susac syndrome patients, whereas roughly 8 of them were in remission.

This CDR3 region has 14 residues. The V gene's germline CDR1 is SQVTM and CDR2 ANQGSEA. Germline trimming cut 7 bases from V and 2 bases from J; bases unmatched to any gene: 7. RNA, at about 0.45 to 1 ug, was reverse transcribed with random hexamers. Amplification of TCR beta CDR3 across 54 Vbeta and 13 Jbeta was performed with immunoSEQ multiplex PCR. One entry per CDR3 protein, called by TCRdb with MiXCR from the immunoSEQ multiplex PCR reads. This table has about 180,000 distinct CDR3 sequences, 95% to 97% appearing once. Sequencing of TCR beta was performed on blood CD8+ and CD4+ T cells. The clonotype originates from a human donor with Susac syndrome. The specimen was CD4+ T cells from PBMCs. The chain employs TRBV29-1 and TRBJ2-3, with TRBD2 identical over 9 bases. DNA of the CDR3: TGCAGCGCCTCGACTAGCGGCCACACAGATACGCAGTATTTT. It yields the protein CSASTSGHTDTQYF.